This T cell receptor (beta chain) was sequenced for a study of identical twins. Overall study results and limits: Out-of-frame alpha sequences common to twins exhibited a surplus of low generation probability. Models underestimated out-of-frame TCR alpha sharing in monozygotic twins.

With template switching, a universal primer site was added, and the cDNA carried unique molecular identifiers. MiXCR, applied by TCRdb to the 5' RACE reads, yields one record per CDR3 protein. Of around 240,000 distinct CDR3 sequences listed, roughly a tenth were seen once; the top ten hold roughly 10%. Every sampled donor was Caucasian and healthy. The germline V gene encodes CDR1 SQVTM and CDR2 ANQGSEA. The CDR3 sequence is 13 residues long. The V end lost 1 base, the J end lost 0 bases, and 5 bases lay between the germline ends. Points on this clonotype: Its antigen is unidentified.

The chain uses TRBV29-1 and TRBJ2-3, with D hard to call. This TCR was recovered from a man in his fifties or sixties in good health. Sequencing was carried out using memory T cells sorted from blood. The CDR3 nucleotides are TGCAGCGTTGAAGCGGATAGCACAGATACGCAGTATTTT. Its protein product is CSVEADSTDTQYF.